The 8 T cell receptor beta chains below were found in one sample sequenced in a study of blood T cell repertoires in COVID-19. Using immunoSEQ multiplex PCR, the repertoire was profiled, and TCRdb retains in-frame clones only, with some absent. The table shows some 460,000 clones, with 70% to 90% occurring only once. Sample: PBMCs or T cells enriched from blood (not recorded which). The receptors derive from a woman younger than 35 with acute COVID-19.

CDR3 sequence (DNA): TGTGCCAGCAGCCTCGGCATTGGACAGGAAATGTGGGGCTACACCTTC. Protein sequence: CASSLGIGQEMWGYTF. The J gene is TRBJ1-2, the V gene TRBV7-9, with 7 bases fitting TRBD1. V dropped 5 bases and J dropped 8; count of bases not matched to a gene: 17. CDR1 is SEHNR and CDR2 is FQNEAQ in the germline V gene (reference sequence). The CDR3 is made up of 16 amino acids.

The chain links TRBV14 to TRBJ2-1; 11 bases agree with TRBD2. After removal of 5 bases from V and 6 bases from J, the junction contained 9 bases not matched to a gene. Germline V CDR1 and CDR2: SGHDN, FVKESK. The CDR3 has 16 residues. The CDR3 region is CASSDLAGGLANEQFF. For the CDR3, the DNA is TGTGCCAGCAGCGATCTAGCGGGAGGACTAGCCAATGAGCAGTTCTTC. Based on the CDR3 plus reference TRBV14 and TRBJ2-1, the full variable domain is EAGVTQFPSHSVIEKGQTVTLRCDPISGHDNLYWYRRVMGKEIKFLLHFVKESKQDESGMPNNRFLAERTGGTYSTLKVQPAELEDSGVYFCASSDLAGGLANEQFFGPGTRLTVL.

The chain is built from TRBV27 and TRBJ1-2, with D unresolved. CDR3 size: 13 residues. The ends were cut back, 4 bases at V and 4 bases at J, with 10 bases in the middle. Looked up from germline, CDR1 is MNHEY and CDR2 is SMNVEV (reference sequence). The CDR3: CASSSRRSYGYTF. The CDR3 DNA reads as TGTGCCAGCAGTTCCCGGAGGAGCTATGGCTACACCTTC.

DNA for the CDR3: TGTGCCAGCAGCTTAGGGGCTAGCGGGAACTACGAGCAGTACTTC. It specifies CASSLGASGNYEQYF. The chain uses TRBV7-2 and TRBJ2-7; 9 nucleotides agree with TRBD2. V dropped 1 base and J dropped 3; count of bases not matched to a gene: 4. The CDR3 is made up of 15 amino acids. Germline CDR1 SGHTA, CDR2 FQGNSA.

This chain uses TRBV24-1 with TRBJ1-6; unclear D gene. Germline CDR1 and CDR2: KGHDR and SFDVKD. The CDR3 has 18 residues. V was clipped by 4 bases and J by 0 bases, with 15 bases between them. CDR3 in amino acids: CATSDLLGRSSYNSPLHF. CDR3 coding DNA: TGTGCCACCAGTGACCTCCTTGGCCGAAGCTCCTATAATTCACCCCTCCACTTT.

This chain uses TRBV7-9 with TRBJ1-6; 8 bases are shared with TRBD1. The CDR3 spans 15 residues. The ends lost 5 bases at V and 6 bases at J; junction bases unmatched: 6. Germline CDR1 SEHNR, CDR2 FQNEAQ (reference sequence). CDR3 protein: CASSPGDRLNSPLHF. In DNA, the CDR3 is TGTGCCAGCAGCCCCGGGGACAGGCTTAATTCACCCCTCCACTTT.

This chain uses TRBV19 with TRBJ2-1; a weak D match, TRBD1 (6 bases). Deletions cut 0 bases from V and 6 bases from J, with 9 bases between. This CDR3 comprises 14 residues. CDR1 is LNHDA, CDR2 SQIVND, per germline (reference sequence). CDR3 sequence reads: CASSIDSRGNEQFF. The CDR3 bases are TGTGCCAGTAGTATAGATAGCAGGGGCAATGAGCAGTTCTTC.

This clone was detected only a few times. The rearrangement links TRBV7-9 to TRBJ1-2, with 9 bases aligning to TRBD1. V was pared by 5 bases and J by 5 bases, with 3 bases of the junction left unmatched. The CDR3 is 13 residues long. Looked up from germline, CDR1 is SEHNR and CDR2 is FQNEAQ (reference sequence). This CDR3 is CASSGTGRYGYTF. In nucleotides, the CDR3 is TGTGCCAGCAGCGGGACAGGGCGGTATGGCTACACCTTC.